This T cell receptor (beta chain) was documented in a study of blood T cell repertoires in COVID-19. On the study more broadly: Both acute and convalescent COVID-19 samples were obtained from the United States, Italy and Spain. Sources were T cells, B-cell-depleted T cells, or PBMCs; the material itself was cDNA or gDNA.

Losses at the gene ends were 1 base for V and 0 bases for J; bases not matched to a gene: 6. The CDR3 spans 16 residues. CDR1 and CDR2 (germline): LGHNA, YSLEER. Per the original data handling: Amplification from reference gene primers served as the basis for estimated nucleated cell counts. The protocol was immunoSEQ multiplex PCR, while the TCRdb copy is restricted to in-frame clones and leaves out a portion. That table furnishes V, J and clone size, whereas the DNA furnished D and trimming. The data show 130,000 or so clones, about 81% seen once. The specimen was peripheral blood. V is TRBV4-3 and J is TRBJ2-7, with 7 positions matching TRBD1. The clonotype was recovered from a woman older than 75 with acute or convalescent COVID-19. The DNA for the CDR3 is TGCGCCAGCAGCCAAGGGCGCAGGGGGATCTCCTACGAGCAGTACTTC. Translation: CASSQGRRGISYEQYF.